This T cell receptor (beta chain) was sequenced during a study of T-cell reconstitution after alpha-beta-depleted transplantation in children (dated by TCRdb to the mid-2010s). Background for the entire study: The study quantitatively tracked T-cell immune reconstitution after TCRalphabeta/CD19-depleted allogeneic hematopoietic cell transplantation in children using TCR repertoire profiling.

V and J are truncated by 0 bases and 9 bases respectively, leaving an intervening sequence of 16 bases. Based on the germline V gene, the CDR1 and CDR2 sequences are MNHEY and SVGAGI. Including cysteine and phenylalanine, the CDR3 has 15 amino acids. The kept DNA is CDR3 alone, 45 bases in frame from the first base. This clonotype has at least ten counts. This receptor's antigen is unknown. No per-base quality is available; no much larger clone lies one base away. Broader findings and caveats from the paper: In some patients, high TCRbeta diversity at day 60 was attributed to recipient T cells and intrathymic progenitors that had survived conditioning. Hyperexpanded clone frequencies declined over subsequent months; after one year, T-cell counts and TCRbeta diversity were mostly attributed to newly produced T cells. Apparently early alphabetaT-cell count recovery about two months after transplant reportedly relied on only several hundred rapidly expanded clones derived from non-depleted graft cells.

The library was made by PCR. The instrument given in TCRdb is Illumina HiSeq 2500. TCR libraries were prepared with molecular barcoding, using unique molecular identifiers to normalize TCRbeta repertoire quantification. Using fastp trimming at Q25 and MiXCR clonotype assembly, TCRdb reanalyzed the public sequencing data and kept in-frame beta chains. Duplicate CDR3 protein sequences are folded into a single record with the most common DNA and genes. This sample has about 470,000 distinct CDR3 sequences in its table, and 43% of those were observed once. The top ten clones comprise 27% of the sample. Per the publication, the treatment or condition label means: allogeneic hematopoietic cell transplantation with graft depleted of TCRalphabeta T cells and CD19 B cells. TCRalphabeta/CD19-depleted allogeneic hematopoietic cell grafts were given to the transplant recipients, all of whom were children.

The origin of this receptor is a girl between 2 and 10 years old with aplastic anemia, due to receive a stem cell transplant. The chain couples TRBV6-5 to TRBJ2-3; the D region possibly corresponds to TRBD2 (5 bases align). The source was PBMCs, collected before TCRalphabeta/CD19-depleted stem cell transplant. The nucleotide sequence reads TGTGCCAGCAGTTACTCGAAAGCCAGCGAGGGAACGCAGTATTTT. Its product reads: CASSYSKASEGTQYF.